The clone carrying this T cell receptor beta chain has just one count. The target antigen is unknown. The junction had 8 bases not matched to a gene; V was cut back by 11 bases and J by 4 bases. Germline V gene data show CDR1 as ENHRY and CDR2 as SYGVKD. The CDR3 is made up of 13 amino acids. 5'RACE template switching produced TCR cDNA carrying a universal primer site and UMIs. TCRdb used MiXCR to reprocess the 5' RACE reads, holding one entry per CDR3 protein. The repertoire holds some 550,000 distinct CDR3 sequences, with 15% to 20% as singletons. The data derive from a study of T cells after yellow fever vaccination. Broader study findings: A small share of clonotypes appeared in both CD4 and CD8 compartments. Booster sampling recovered most clones from primary vaccination (around 97% CD4, approximately 90% CD8). Any FACS-sorted repertoire could hold abundant clonotypes that contaminate it from the bulk population.

The J gene is TRBJ2-1, the V gene TRBV10-3, with 7 bases matching TRBD2. This receptor was taken from a man aged 25 to 45 who received the YFV17D yellow fever vaccine. This sample comprised PBMCs, obtained 15 days after the yellow fever booster vaccination. CDR3 residues: CAHSLGGYNEQFF. The CDR3 nucleotides read TGTGCCCACTCTCTGGGAGGGTACAATGAGCAGTTCTTC.